The source of this T cell receptor beta chain is a study of early T cells in non-severe SARS-CoV-2 infection. Study overall: Unsorted whole blood bulk RNA was sequenced, with unpaired chains.

The sample holds a few counts of this clonotype. Researchers tagged individual cDNA molecules with unique molecular identifiers. One entry per CDR3 protein results from TCRdb running MiXCR on the 5' RACE reads. The sample has around 83,000 distinct CDR3 sequences, about 10% seen once. Germline CDR1 reads MDHEN; CDR2 reads SYDVKM. The CDR3 spans 14 residues. Between the trimmed V and J ends, which lost 5 bases and 8 bases, there was a span of 18 bases. Source: whole blood, taken at baseline. This chain links TRBV28 with TRBJ1-2, with D perhaps matching TRBD1 (5 bases). The source is an adult who was a healthcare worker with PCR-confirmed SARS-CoV-2 infection or an uninfected control (not recorded which). The CDR3 DNA follows: TGTGCCAGCAGTCCCCGACAGTCTCTACGGGGCTACACCTTC. This sequence encodes CASSPRQSLRGYTF.